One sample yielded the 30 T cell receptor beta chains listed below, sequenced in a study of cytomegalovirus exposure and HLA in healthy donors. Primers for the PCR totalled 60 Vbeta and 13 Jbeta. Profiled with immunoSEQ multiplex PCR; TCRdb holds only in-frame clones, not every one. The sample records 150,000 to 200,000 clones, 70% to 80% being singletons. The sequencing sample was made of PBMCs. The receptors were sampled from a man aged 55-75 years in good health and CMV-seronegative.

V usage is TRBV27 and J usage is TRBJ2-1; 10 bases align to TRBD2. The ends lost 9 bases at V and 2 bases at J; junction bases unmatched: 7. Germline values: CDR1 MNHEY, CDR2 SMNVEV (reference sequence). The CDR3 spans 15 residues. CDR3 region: CASLRTSGPYNEQFF. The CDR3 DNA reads TGTGCCAGTCTAAGGACTAGCGGACCCTACAATGAGCAGTTCTTC.

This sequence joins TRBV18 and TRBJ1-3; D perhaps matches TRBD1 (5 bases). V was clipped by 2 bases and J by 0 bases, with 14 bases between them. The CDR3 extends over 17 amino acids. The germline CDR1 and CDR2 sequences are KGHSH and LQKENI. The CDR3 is CASSPSVQAYSGNTIYF. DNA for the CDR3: TGTGCCAGCTCACCATCCGTACAGGCTTACTCTGGAAACACCATATATTTT.

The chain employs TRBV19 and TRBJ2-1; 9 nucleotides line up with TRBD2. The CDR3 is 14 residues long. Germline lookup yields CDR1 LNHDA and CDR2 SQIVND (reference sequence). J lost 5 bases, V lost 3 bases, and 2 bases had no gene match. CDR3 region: CASSIRLADNEQFF. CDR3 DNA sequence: TGTGCCAGTAGTATTCGACTAGCGGACAATGAGCAGTTCTTC. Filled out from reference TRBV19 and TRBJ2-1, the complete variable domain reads DGGITQSPKYLFRKEGQNVTLSCEQNLNHDAMYWYRQDPGQGLRLIYYSQIVNDFQKGDIAEGYSVSREKKESFPLTVTSAQKNPTAFYLCASSIRLADNEQFFGPGTRLTVL.

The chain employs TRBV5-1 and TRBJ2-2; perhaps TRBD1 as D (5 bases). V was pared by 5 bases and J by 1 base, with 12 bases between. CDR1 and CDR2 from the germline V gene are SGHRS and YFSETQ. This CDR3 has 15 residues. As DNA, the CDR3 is TGCGCCAGCAGGCAGGGAAGGGGGAACACCGGGGAGCTGTTTTTT. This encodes CASRQGRGNTGELFF.

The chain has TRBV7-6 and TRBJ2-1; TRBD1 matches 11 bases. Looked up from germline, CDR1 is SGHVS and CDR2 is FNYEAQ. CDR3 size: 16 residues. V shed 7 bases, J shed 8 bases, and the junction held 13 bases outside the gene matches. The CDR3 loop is CASTPTGTGGGHEQFF. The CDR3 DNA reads TGTGCCAGCACCCCGACCGGGACAGGGGGAGGTCATGAGCAGTTCTTC.

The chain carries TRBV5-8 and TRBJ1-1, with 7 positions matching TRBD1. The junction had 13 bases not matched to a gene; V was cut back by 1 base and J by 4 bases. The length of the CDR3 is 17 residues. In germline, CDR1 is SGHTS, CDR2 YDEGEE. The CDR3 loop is CASSLRGIQGSRTEAFF. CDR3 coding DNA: TGTGCCAGCAGCTTGCGGGGAATACAGGGGTCGCGCACTGAAGCTTTCTTT.

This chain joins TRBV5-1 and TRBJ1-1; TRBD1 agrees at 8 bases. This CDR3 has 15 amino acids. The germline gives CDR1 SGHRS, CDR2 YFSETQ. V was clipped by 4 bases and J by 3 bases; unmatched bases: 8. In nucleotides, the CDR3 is TGCGCCAGCAGCAGACGGACAGGGTCCGACACTGAAGCTTTCTTT. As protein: CASSRRTGSDTEAFF.

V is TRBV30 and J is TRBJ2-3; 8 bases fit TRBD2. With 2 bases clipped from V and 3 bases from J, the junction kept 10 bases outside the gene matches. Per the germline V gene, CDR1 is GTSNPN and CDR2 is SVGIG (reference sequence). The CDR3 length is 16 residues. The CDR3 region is CAWSLAAGEVTDTQYF. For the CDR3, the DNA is TGTGCCTGGAGTCTGGCAGCGGGAGAGGTAACAGATACGCAGTATTTT.

The CDR3 nucleotides read TGTGCCAGCAGTTTATCGGGAGCGGGAGGGCCCGTTGATGAGCAGTTCTTC. It is translated as CASSLSGAGGPVDEQFF. The chain employs TRBV27 and TRBJ2-1, with 10 bases that match TRBD2. V dropped 0 bases and J dropped 8; count of bases not matched to a gene: 10. The CDR3 is 17 residues long. Germline V gene lookup returns CDR1 MNHEY and CDR2 SMNVEV (reference sequence).

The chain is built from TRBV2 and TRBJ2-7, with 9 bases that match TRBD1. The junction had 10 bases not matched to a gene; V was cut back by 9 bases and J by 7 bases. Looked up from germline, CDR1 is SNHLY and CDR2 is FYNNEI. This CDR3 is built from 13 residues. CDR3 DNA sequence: TGTGCCAGTGACTCCGGGACAGGGTGGGAGCAGTACTTC. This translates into CASDSGTGWEQYF.

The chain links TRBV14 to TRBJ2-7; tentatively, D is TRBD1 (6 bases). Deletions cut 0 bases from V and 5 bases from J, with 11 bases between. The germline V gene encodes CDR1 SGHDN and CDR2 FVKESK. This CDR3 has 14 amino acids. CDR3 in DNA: TGTGCCAGCAGCCAAGAGGGGGCGAGGAACGAGCAGTACTTC. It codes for CASSQEGARNEQYF.

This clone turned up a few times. The CDR3 sequence: CASSSGLAGGLHEQYF. The CDR3 nucleotides read TGCGCCAGCAGCTCGGGACTAGCGGGGGGGCTGCACGAGCAGTACTTC. The chain recombines TRBV5-1 with TRBJ2-7, with 16 positions matching TRBD2. The junction had 5 bases not matched to a gene; V was cut back by 3 bases and J by 5 bases. This CDR3 contains 16 residues. Germline CDR1 SGHRS, CDR2 YFSETQ.

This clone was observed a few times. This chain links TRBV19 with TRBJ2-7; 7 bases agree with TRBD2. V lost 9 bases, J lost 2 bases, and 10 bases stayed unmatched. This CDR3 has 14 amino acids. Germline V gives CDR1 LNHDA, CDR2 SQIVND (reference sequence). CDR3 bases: TGTGCCAGCTCTTCCCCGGGGACTACCTACGAGCAGTACTTC. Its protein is CASSSPGTTYEQYF.

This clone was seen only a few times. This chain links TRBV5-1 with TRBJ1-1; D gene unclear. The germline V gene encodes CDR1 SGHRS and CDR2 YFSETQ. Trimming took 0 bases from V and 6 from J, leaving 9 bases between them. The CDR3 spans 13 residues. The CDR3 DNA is TGCGCCAGCAGCTTGGCAGATAGCGCTGAAGCTTTCTTT. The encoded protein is CASSLADSAEAFF.

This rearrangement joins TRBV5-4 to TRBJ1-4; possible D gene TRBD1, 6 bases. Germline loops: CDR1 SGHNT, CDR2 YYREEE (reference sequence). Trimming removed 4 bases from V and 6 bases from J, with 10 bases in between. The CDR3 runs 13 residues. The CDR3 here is CASSGGRDEKLFF. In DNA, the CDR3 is TGTGCCAGCAGCGGGGGCCGGGATGAAAAACTGTTTTTT.

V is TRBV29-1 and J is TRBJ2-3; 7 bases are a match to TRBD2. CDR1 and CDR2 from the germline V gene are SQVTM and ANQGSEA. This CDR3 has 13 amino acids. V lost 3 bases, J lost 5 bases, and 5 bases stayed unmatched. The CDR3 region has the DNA TGCAGCGTTGATGGGGGGGGTGGAGATACGCAGTATTTT. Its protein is CSVDGGGGDTQYF.

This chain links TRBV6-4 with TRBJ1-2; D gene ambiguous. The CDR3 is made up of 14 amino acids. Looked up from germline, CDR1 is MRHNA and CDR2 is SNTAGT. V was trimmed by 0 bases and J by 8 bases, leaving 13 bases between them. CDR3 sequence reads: CASSDSYGEDGYTF. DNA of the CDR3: TGTGCCAGCAGTGACTCGTACGGGGAGGACGGCTACACCTTC.

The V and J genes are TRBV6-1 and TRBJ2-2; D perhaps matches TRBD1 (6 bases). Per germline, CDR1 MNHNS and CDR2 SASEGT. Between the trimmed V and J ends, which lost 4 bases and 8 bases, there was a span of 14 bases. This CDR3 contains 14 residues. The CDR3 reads CASSGRTVLGELFF. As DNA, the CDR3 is TGTGCCAGCAGTGGTAGGACAGTACTAGGGGAGCTGTTTTTT.

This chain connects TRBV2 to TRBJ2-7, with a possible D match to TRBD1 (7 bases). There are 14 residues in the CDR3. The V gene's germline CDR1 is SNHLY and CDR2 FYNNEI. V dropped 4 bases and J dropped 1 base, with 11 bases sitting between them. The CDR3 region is CASSVSGGSYEQYF. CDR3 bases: TGTGCCAGCAGTGTCTCAGGGGGGTCCTACGAGCAGTACTTC.

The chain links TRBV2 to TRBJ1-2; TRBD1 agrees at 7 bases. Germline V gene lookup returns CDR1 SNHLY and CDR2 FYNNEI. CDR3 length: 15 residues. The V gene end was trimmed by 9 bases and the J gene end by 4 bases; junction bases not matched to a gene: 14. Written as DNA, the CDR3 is TGTGCCAGTAAAATAACCGGGACAGTCTTCTATGGCTACACCTTC. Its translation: CASKITGTVFYGYTF.

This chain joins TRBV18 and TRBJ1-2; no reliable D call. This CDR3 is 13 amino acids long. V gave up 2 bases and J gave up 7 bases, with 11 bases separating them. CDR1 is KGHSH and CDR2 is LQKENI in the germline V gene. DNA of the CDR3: TGTGCCAGCTCACCAGAGGGAGTGAGTGGCTACACCTTC. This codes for CASSPEGVSGYTF.

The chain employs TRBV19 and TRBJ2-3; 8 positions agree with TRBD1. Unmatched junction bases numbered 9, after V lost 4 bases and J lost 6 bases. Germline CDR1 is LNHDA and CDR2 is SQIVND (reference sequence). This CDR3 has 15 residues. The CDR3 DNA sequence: TGTGCCAGTAGTACAAGGACAGGGTCCCCGGATACGCAGTATTTT. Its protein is CASSTRTGSPDTQYF.

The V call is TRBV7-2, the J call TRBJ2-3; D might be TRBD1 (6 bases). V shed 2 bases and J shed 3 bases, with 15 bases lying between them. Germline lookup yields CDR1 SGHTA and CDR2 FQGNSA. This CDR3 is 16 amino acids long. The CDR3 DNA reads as TGTGCCAGCAGCTTATTGTCAGGGGCCCGAACAGATACGCAGTATTTT. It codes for CASSLLSGARTDTQYF.

CDR3 DNA: TGTGCCAGCAGTGAAGGAAGACTCTCGAGCACAGATACGCAGTATTTT. Its protein product is CASSEGRLSSTDTQYF. This chain links TRBV2 with TRBJ2-3, with D hard to call. This CDR3 spans 16 amino acids. Per the germline V gene, CDR1 is SNHLY and CDR2 is FYNNEI. Deletions cut 1 base from V and 0 bases from J, with 11 bases between.

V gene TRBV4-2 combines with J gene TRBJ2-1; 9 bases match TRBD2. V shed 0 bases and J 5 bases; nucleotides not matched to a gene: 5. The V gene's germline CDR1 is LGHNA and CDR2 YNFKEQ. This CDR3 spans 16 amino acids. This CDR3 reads CASSQDLSGGNNEQFF. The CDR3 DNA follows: TGTGCCAGCAGCCAAGATCTAAGCGGGGGGAACAATGAGCAGTTCTTC.

This chain's CDR3 is CASSIVRASEGYTF. The CDR3 DNA reads as TGTGCCAGTAGTATAGTCAGGGCCTCGGAAGGCTACACCTTC. The V and J genes are TRBV19 and TRBJ1-2; possible D gene TRBD1, 5 bases. The CDR3 covers 14 residues. Germline CDR1 LNHDA, CDR2 SQIVND (reference sequence). V lost 1 base and J lost 8, with 14 bases in between. Supplemented by reference TRBV19 and TRBJ1-2, the full variable domain reads DGGITQSPKYLFRKEGQNVTLSCEQNLNHDAMYWYRQDPGQGLRLIYYSQIVNDFQKGDIAEGYSVSREKKESFPLTVTSAQKNPTAFYLCASSIVRASEGYTFGSGTRLTVV.

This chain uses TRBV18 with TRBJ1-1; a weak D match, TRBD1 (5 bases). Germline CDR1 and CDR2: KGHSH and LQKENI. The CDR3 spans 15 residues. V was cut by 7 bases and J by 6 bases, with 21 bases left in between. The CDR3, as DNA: TGTGCCAGCTTAAGTTTCGGAGGGGTAGGCTCTGAAGCTTTCTTT. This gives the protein CASLSFGGVGSEAFF.

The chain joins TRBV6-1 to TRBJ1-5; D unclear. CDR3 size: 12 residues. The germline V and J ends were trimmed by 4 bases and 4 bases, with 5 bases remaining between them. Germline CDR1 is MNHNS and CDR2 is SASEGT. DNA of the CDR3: TGTGCCAGCAGTGCCCCTAATCAGCCCCAGCATTTT. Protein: CASSAPNQPQHF.

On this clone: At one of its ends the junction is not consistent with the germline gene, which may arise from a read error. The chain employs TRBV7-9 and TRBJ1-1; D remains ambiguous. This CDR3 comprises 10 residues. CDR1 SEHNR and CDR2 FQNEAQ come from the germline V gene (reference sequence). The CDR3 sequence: CSSSDTEAFF. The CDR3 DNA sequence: TGTTCCAGCTCAGACACTGAAGCTTTCTTT.

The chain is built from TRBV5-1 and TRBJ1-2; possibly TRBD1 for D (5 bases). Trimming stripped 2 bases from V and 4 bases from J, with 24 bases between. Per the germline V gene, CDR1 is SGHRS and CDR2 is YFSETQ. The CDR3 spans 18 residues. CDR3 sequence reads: CASSFGGLSGKFGYGYTF. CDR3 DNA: TGCGCCAGCAGCTTCGGGGGTTTGAGTGGCAAATTTGGCTATGGCTACACCTTC.